Each of the 3 T cell receptor beta chains below was sequenced from the same sample in a study of shared clonotypes between healthy human individuals. Measured with immunoSEQ multiplex PCR; TCRdb has only the in-frame clones, and not every one. The table includes under 1 million clones, 90% to 97% detected once. The naive CD8 subset, CD45RO-negative cells positively selected for CCR7, excluded terminally differentiated effector memory CD45RA+ cells. The sequenced sample consisted of naive CD8+ T cells sorted from blood. The receptor source for this set is a man aged 25 to 45 in good health.

This sequence joins TRBV18 and TRBJ2-1; TRBD1 agrees at 7 bases. The CDR3 has 14 residues. V shed 2 bases, J shed 3 bases, and the junction held 1 base outside the gene matches. Germline V gene lookup returns CDR1 KGHSH and CDR2 LQKENI. The CDR3 DNA follows: TGTGCCAGCTCACCATCAGGGGGCTACAATGAGCAGTTCTTC. Translated, it gives CASSPSGGYNEQFF.

With respect to this clone: At one end the junction does not follow the germline gene, possibly because of a read error. The chain is built from TRBV27 and TRBJ2-7; perhaps D is TRBD1 or TRBD2 (5 bases each). The CDR3 is 12 residues long. Germline assignment: CDR1 MNHEY and CDR2 SMNVEV (reference sequence). The CDR3 protein is CASSLSMGPSFF. For the CDR3, the DNA is TGTGCCAGCAGTTTATCGATGGGACCCTCCTTCTTC.

CDR3 bases: TGTGCCAGCAGCTTCCAGGGGAGGGGACCTAGCTCCTACGAGCAGTACTTC. Protein: CASSFQGRGPSSYEQYF. The chain links TRBV7-9 to TRBJ2-7; a weak D match, TRBD2 (7 bases). Trimming took 3 bases from V and 0 from J, leaving 18 bases between them. The CDR3 runs 17 residues. Germline CDR1 is SEHNR and CDR2 is FQNEAQ (reference sequence).